This entry lists 2 T cell receptor beta chains sequenced from one sample in a study of T cell repertoires in cytomegalovirus infection. Using its own MiXCR run on the reads, TCRdb lists one record per CDR3 protein. The sample lists roughly 500,000 distinct CDR3 sequences, over 9% seen once, with 9.5% to 13% in the top ten. Sequencing was carried out using PBMCs. These receptors originate from a human donor in good health (CMV status not recorded). Some clones in this sample may be carry-over from other donors' samples.

There are many counts of this clonotype. This rearrangement joins TRBV7-9 to TRBJ1-2; D unclear. With 4 bases removed from V and 0 bases from J, the gap between germline ends came to 15 bases. The CDR3 is 16 residues long. Looked up from germline, CDR1 is SEHNR and CDR2 is FQNEAQ (reference sequence). In nucleotides, the CDR3 is TGTGCCAGCAGCTCAGTCAGTGGGCTGGCTAACTATGGCTACACCTTC. This codes for CASSSVSGLANYGYTF.

This clonotype was picked up many times. This chain joins TRBV7-3 and TRBJ2-7; 11 nucleotides align to TRBD1. The CDR3 is made up of 15 amino acids. The V gene's germline CDR1 is SGHTA and CDR2 FQGTGA. The junction had 7 bases not matched to a gene; V was cut back by 5 bases and J by 4 bases. The CDR3, as DNA: TGTGCCAGCAGCCCGGGACAGGGGGTAATGTACGAGCAGTACTTC. Translation: CASSPGQGVMYEQYF. Complete variable domain (other parts from reference TRBV7-3 and TRBJ2-7): GAGVSQTPSNKVTEKGKYVELRCDPISGHTALYWYRQSLGQGPEFLIYFQGTGAADDSGLPNDRFFAVRPEGSVSTLKIQRTERGDSAVYLCASSPGQGVMYEQYFGPGTRLTVT.